The clone carrying this TCR beta chain was counted between two and nine times. Its target is unknown. The data stem from a study of blood T cells in healthy people across ages. For the study at large: Through template switching, about one barcoded beta molecule was captured per two T cells, as measured in model experiments. Notes on the study in general: Getting older went along with TCR beta diversity per million T cells dropping roughly linearly.

At least 6 micrograms of total RNA were extracted per sample. The authors ran a second PCR of about 7 to 11 cycles using a sample-barcoded 5' primer and a J-beta primer mix. Per-sample output comprised a minimum of 3 million paired-end reads containing CDR3. MiXCR, run by TCRdb on the 5' RACE reads, gives a single entry per CDR3 protein. This table has 1.4 million or so distinct CDR3 sequences, approximately 43% appearing once. Sequenced sample: blood. The sequence was collected from a woman aged 18-35 years in good health.

CDR3 bases: TGCAGTGCTGAAGATACGGAGCAGTACTTC. Residues: CSAEDTEQYF. V is TRBV20-1 and J is TRBJ2-7; no clear D gene. The V end was cut by 5 bases, the J end by 7 bases, with 9 bases between. CDR3 size: 10 residues. The germline gives CDR1 DFQATT, CDR2 SNEGSKA (reference sequence).